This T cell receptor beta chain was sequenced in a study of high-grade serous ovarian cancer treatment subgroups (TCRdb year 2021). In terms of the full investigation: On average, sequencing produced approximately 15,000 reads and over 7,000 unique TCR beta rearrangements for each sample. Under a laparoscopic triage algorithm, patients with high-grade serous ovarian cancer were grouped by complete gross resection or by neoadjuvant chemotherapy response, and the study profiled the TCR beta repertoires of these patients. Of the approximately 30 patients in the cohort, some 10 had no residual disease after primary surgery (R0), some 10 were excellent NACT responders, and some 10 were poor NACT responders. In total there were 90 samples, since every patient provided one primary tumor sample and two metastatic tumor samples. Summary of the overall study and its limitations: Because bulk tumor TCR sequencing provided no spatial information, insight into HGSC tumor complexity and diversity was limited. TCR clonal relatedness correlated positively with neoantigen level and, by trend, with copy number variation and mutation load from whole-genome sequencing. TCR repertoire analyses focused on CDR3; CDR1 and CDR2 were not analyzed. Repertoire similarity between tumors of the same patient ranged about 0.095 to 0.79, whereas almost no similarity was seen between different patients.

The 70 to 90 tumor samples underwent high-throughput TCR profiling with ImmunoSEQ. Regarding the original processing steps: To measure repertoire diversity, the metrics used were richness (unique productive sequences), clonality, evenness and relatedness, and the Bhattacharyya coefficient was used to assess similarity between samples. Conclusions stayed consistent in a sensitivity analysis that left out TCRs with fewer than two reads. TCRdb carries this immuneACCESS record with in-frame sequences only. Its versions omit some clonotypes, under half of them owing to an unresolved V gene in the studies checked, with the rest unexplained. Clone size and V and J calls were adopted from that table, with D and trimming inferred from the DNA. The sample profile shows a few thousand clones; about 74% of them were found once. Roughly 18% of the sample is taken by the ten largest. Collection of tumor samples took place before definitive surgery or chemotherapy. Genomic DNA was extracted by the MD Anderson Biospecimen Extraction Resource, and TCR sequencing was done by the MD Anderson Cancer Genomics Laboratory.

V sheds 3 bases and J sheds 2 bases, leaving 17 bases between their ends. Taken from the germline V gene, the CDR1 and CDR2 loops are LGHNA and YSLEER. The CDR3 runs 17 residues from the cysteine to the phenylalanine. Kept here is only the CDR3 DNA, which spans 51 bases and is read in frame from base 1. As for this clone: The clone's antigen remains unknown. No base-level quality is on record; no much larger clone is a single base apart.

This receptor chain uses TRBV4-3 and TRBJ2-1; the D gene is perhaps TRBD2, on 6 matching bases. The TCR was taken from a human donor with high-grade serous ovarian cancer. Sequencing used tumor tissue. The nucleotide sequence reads TGCGCCAGCAGCCACAGCCTGGAGGGAGCCACCTACAATGAGCAGTTCTTC. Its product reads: CASSHSLEGATYNEQFF.